Here is one TCR beta chain with its context. TCR beta CDR3 regions were amplified from RNA. The TCR CDR3 first-round RT-PCR relied on the HTBI primer set. TCRdb redid the calling of the multiplex PCR reads with MiXCR, one entry per CDR3 protein. The table shows about 210,000 distinct CDR3 sequences, with 15% to 20% occurring only once. The data are from a study of T cells in Graves' hyperthyroidism and ophthalmopathy. CDR1 and CDR2 (germline): MGHRA, YSYEKL. The CDR3 extends over 16 amino acids. Trimming pared 0 bases from V and 5 bases from J, leaving 14 bases between. This chain uses TRBV4-1 with TRBJ1-5; D might be TRBD1 (6 bases). Source material: blood. The receptor was derived from a man aged 50 to 60 with Graves' hyperthyroidism. This CDR3 reads CASSQDGAGAYQPQHF. For the CDR3, the DNA is TGCGCCAGCAGCCAAGATGGGGCGGGGGCATATCAGCCCCAGCATTTT.